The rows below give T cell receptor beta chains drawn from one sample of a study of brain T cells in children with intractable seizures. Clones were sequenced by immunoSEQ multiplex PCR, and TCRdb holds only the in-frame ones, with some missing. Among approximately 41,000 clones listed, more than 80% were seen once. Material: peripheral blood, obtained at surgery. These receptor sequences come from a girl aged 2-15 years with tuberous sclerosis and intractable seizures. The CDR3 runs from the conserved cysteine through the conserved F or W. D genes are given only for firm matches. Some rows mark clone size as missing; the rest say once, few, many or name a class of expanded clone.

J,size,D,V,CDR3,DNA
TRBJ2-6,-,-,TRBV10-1,CAPRRVSGANVLTF,TGCGCTCCTCGGCGGGTCTCTGGGGCCAACGTCCTGACTTTC
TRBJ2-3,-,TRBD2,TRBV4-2,CASSQETSGGSTDTQYF,TGTGCCAGCAGCCAAGAGACTAGCGGGGGGAGCACAGATACGCAGTATTTT
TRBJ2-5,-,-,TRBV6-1,CASSDHGGGETQYF,TGTGCCAGCAGTGACCACGGGGGTGGGGAGACCCAGTACTTC
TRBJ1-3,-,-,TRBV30,CAWSGDSGNTIYF,TGTGCCTGGAGTGGCGACTCTGGAAACACCATATATTTT
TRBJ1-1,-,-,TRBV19,CASSLLDGNTEAFF,TGTGCCAGTAGTCTGCTTGACGGGAACACTGAAGCTTTCTTT
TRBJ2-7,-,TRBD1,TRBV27,CASSWGQGDYEQYF,TGTGCCAGCAGTTGGGGACAGGGGGACTACGAGCAGTACTTC
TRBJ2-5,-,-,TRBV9,CASSVHGETQYF,TGTGCCAGCAGCGTACACGGGGAGACCCAGTACTTC
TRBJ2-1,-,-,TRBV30,CAWRRGRAQFF,TGTGCCTGGAGGAGAGGGCGGGCGCAGTTCTTC
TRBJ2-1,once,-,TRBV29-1,CSAGDGEREQFF,TGCAGCGCCGGAGATGGGGAGCGTGAGCAGTTCTTC
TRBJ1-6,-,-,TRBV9,CASSVDSLLGSPLHF,TGTGCCAGCAGCGTAGACAGCCTCCTAGGATCACCCCTCCACTTT
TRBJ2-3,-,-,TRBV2,CASSDTLGDTQYF,TGTGCCAGCAGTGACACCCTGGGGGATACGCAGTATTTT
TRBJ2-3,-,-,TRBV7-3,CASSSSPADTQYF,TGTGCCAGCAGCTCCTCTCCGGCAGATACGCAGTATTTT
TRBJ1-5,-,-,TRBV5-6,CASSLSLNQPQHF,TGTGCCAGCAGCTTGAGTCTCAATCAGCCCCAGCATTTT
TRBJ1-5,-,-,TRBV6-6,CASSYSDHQPQHF,TGTGCCAGCAGTTACTCCGATCATCAGCCCCAGCATTTT
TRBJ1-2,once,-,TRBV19,CASRLMGEIYGYTF,TGTGCCAGCAGACTGATGGGGGAAATTTATGGCTACACCTTC
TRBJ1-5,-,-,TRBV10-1,CASKHRAHNQPQHF,TGCGCCAGCAAACACAGAGCGCACAATCAGCCCCAGCATTTT
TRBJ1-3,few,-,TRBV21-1,CASLVDRKEGIYF,TGTGCCAGCTTAGTAGACAGAAAGGAAGGGATATATTTT
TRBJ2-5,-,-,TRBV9,CASSVFAGQQETQYF,TGTGCCAGCAGCGTATTTGCCGGTCAGCAAGAGACCCAGTACTTC
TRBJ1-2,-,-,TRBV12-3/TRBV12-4,CASSLSSAGYTF,TGTGCCAGCAGTTTAAGCTCAGCTGGCTACACCTTC
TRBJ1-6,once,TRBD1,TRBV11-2,CASSLRQGMRPLHF,TGTGCCAGCAGCTTAAGACAGGGAATGAGACCCCTCCACTTT
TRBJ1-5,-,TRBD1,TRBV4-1,CASSQDRRGHQPQHF,TGCGCCAGCAGCCAAGATCGCAGGGGGCATCAGCCCCAGCATTTT
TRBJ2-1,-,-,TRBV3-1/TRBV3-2,CASSRGQFSYNEQFF,TGTGCCAGCAGCCGTGGACAATTCTCCTACAATGAGCAGTTCTTC
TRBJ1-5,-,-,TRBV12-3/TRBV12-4,CASSFSNQPQHF,TGTGCCAGCAGTTTTAGCAATCAGCCCCAGCATTTT
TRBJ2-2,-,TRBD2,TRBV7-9,CASSTSARGTSTPGELFF,TGTGCCAGCAGCACCTCGGCGCGGGGGACGTCAACACCCGGGGAGCTGTTTTTT
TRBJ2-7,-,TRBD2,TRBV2,CASSDGTSGVSYEQYF,TGTGCCAGCAGTGATGGGACTAGCGGGGTCTCCTACGAGCAGTACTTC
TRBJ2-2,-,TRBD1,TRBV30,CACTTGTATGELFF,TGTGCCTGCACAACCGGGACAGCTACCGGGGAGCTGTTTTTT
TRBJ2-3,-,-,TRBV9,CASSVGTRTDTQYF,TGTGCCAGCAGCGTAGGGACCCGCACAGATACGCAGTATTTT
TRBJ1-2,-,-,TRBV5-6,CASSSRGYSVGYTF,TGTGCCAGCAGCTCCCGGGGCTATAGTGTTGGCTACACCTTC
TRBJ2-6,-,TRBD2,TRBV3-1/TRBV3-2,CASSQGGAGANVLTF,TGTGCCAGCAGCCAGGGGGGGGCTGGGGCCAACGTCCTGACTTTC
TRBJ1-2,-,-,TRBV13,CASSFGQYGYTF,TGTGCCAGCAGCTTCGGTCAGTATGGCTACACCTTC
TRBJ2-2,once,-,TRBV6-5,CASQKTGTTGELFF,TGTGCCAGCCAAAAGACAGGGACTACCGGGGAGCTGTTTTTT
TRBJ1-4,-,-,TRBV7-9,CASSLGGRRGYSNEKLFF,TGTGCCAGCAGCTTAGGAGGTCGGAGGGGATACTCAAATGAAAAACTGTTTTTT
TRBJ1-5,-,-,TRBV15,CATRVQGRNQPQHF,TGTGCCACCAGAGTTCAGGGACGTAATCAGCCCCAGCATTTT
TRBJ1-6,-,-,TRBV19,CASSIDAGHNSPLHF,TGTGCCAGTAGTATCGACGCCGGACATAATTCACCCCTCCACTTT
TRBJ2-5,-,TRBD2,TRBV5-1,CASSLTSGVETQYF,TGCGCCAGCAGCTTAACTAGCGGGGTAGAGACCCAGTACTTC